This T cell receptor (beta chain) came from a study of T cell repertoires in aging, cancer and after chemotherapy. About the study: Donors were grouped into six age bands spanning 30 or younger through 70 or older. About 8.1 million TCR reads made up the full dataset.

Study-level points and caveats: Rebound thymic output was suggested by rising median generation probability during chemotherapy in each cancer cohort. In cancer patients, declining TCR diversity with age involved lost richness and lost evenness.

A mixed TRB-A/B primer pool amplified rearranged TRB by multiplex touch-down PCR. TCRdb ran MiXCR on the multiplex PCR reads and lists one entry per CDR3 protein. The sample has approximately 10,000 distinct CDR3 sequences, under 40% seen once; the top ten hold nearly 8.5%. Regarding this clonotype: What it binds is not known.

V dropped 4 bases and J dropped 4 bases, with 17 bases sitting between them. This CDR3 has 16 residues. Germline values: CDR1 GTSNPN, CDR2 SVGIG (reference sequence). Amplification of TCR beta used genomic DNA extracted from peripheral blood. The sample consisted of blood. The chain combines TRBV30 with TRBJ1-6; possibly TRBD1 for D (5 bases). The TCR originated in a human donor in good health. In DNA, the CDR3 is TGTGCCTGGACCTTGACAGCGACTCTTTATAATTCACCCCTCCACTTT. Translated: CAWTLTATLYNSPLHF.